These 27 T cell receptor beta chains were all obtained from the same sample, sequenced in a study of CD8+CD57+ T cells in acquired aplastic anemia (dated by TCRdb to 2017 to 2018). Data came from an Illumina HiSeq 2000. Genomic DNA served as template for TCR beta VDJ combination and CDR3 sequence profiling. TCRdb reanalyzed the raw reads on its own, using fastp at Q25 for trimming and MiXCR for clone calling, and kept in-frame beta chains. Identical CDR3 proteins give one entry, which carries the most common genes and DNA. The sample table contains 74,000 or so distinct CDR3 sequences; only one count was recorded for approximately 54% of them. The top ten hold around 8% of the sample. Material: sorted CD4+, CD8+, or CD8+CD57+ T cells (not recorded which) from PBMCs. The receptors here all came from a human donor in good health, serving as a control.

The chain is built from TRBV19 and TRBJ1-6, with 7 bases matching TRBD1. CDR1 LNHDA and CDR2 SQIVND come from the germline V gene (reference sequence). The CDR3 sequence is 15 residues long. The V segment lost 6 bases and the J segment 10 bases; nucleotides outside the gene matches: 12. The CDR3 nucleotides are TGTGCCAGTAGACCCCGGGACAGCGCCGAATCACCCCTCCACTTT. Residues: CASRPRDSAESPLHF.

The gene calls are TRBV7-3 and TRBJ1-4; 8 nucleotides line up with TRBD1. Germline V lookup: CDR1 SGHTA, CDR2 FQGTGA. The J segment lost 8 bases and the V segment lost 3 bases, leaving 14 bases of the junction unmatched. The CDR3 extends over 17 amino acids. Here the CDR3 reads CASSLTGVGLLREKLFF. For the CDR3, the DNA is TGTGCCAGCAGCTTGACAGGGGTCGGGCTACTAAGGGAAAAACTGTTTTTT. Complete variable domain (other parts from reference TRBV7-3 and TRBJ1-4): GAGVSQTPSNKVTEKGKYVELRCDPISGHTALYWYRQSLGQGPEFLIYFQGTGAADDSGLPNDRFFAVRPEGSVSTLKIQRTERGDSAVYLCASSLTGVGLLREKLFFGSGTQLSVL.

The chain uses TRBV29-1 and TRBJ2-1; D ambiguous. Germline CDR1 and CDR2: SQVTM and ANQGSEA. The CDR3 has 14 residues. V was pared by 4 bases and J by 1 base, with 11 bases between. CDR3 nucleotides: TGCAGCGTTGTTAGGGATGGATCCTACAATGAGCAGTTCTTC. Translation gives CSVVRDGSYNEQFF.

Concerning this clonotype: The junction differs from germline at one of its ends, possibly a read error. V is TRBV15 and J is TRBJ1-2; tentatively, D is TRBD1 (5 bases). Germline V gene sequence: CDR1 LNHNV, CDR2 YYDKDF (reference sequence). CDR3 size: 15 residues. This CDR3 is CATSDHWLGDYGYAF. In DNA, the CDR3 is TGTGCCACCAGCGACCATTGGCTAGGGGACTATGGCTACGCCTTC. Variable domain in full (rest from reference TRBV15 and TRBJ1-2): DAMVIQNPRYQVTQFGKPVTLSCSQTLNHNVMYWYQQKSSQAPKLLFHYYDKDFNNEADTPDNFQSRRPNTSFCFLDIRSPGLGDTAMYLCATSDHWLGDYGYAFGSGTRLTVV.

This rearrangement joins TRBV25-1 to TRBJ1-4; D may be TRBD1 (6 bases). Germline CDR1 MGHDK, CDR2 SYGVNS. With 3 bases removed from V and 8 bases from J, the gap between germline ends came to 16 bases. This CDR3 is built from 15 residues. The chain's CDR3 is CASSEPQGLSEKLFF. The CDR3 DNA is TGTGCCAGCAGTGAGCCGCAGGGGCTTTCGGAAAAACTGTTTTTT. Complete variable domain (other parts from reference TRBV25-1 and TRBJ1-4): EADIYQTPRYLVIGTGKKITLECSQTMGHDKMYWYQQDPGMELHLIHYSYGVNSTEKGDLSSESTVSRIRTEHFPLTLESARPSHTSQYLCASSEPQGLSEKLFFGSGTQLSVL.

This clonotype occurred once. The rearrangement links TRBV9 to TRBJ1-2; no clear D. The V and J ends lost 0 bases and 3 bases respectively, with 12 bases between them. This CDR3 contains 15 residues. Germline V gene lookup returns CDR1 SGDLS and CDR2 YYNGEE. This CDR3 is CASSVGRAAHYGYTF. As DNA, the CDR3 is TGTGCCAGCAGCGTAGGTAGGGCGGCACACTATGGCTACACCTTC.

The sample holds many counts of this clonotype. J is TRBJ2-3 and V is TRBV9, with 8 bases fitting TRBD2. CDR3 size: 16 residues. With V trimmed by 0 bases and J by 2 bases, 5 bases remained unmatched. The germline V gene has CDR1 SGDLS and CDR2 YYNGEE. CDR3 sequence: CASSVEAGEATDTQYF. In DNA form, the CDR3 reads TGTGCCAGCAGCGTAGAAGCGGGGGAGGCCACAGATACGCAGTATTTT.

This chain connects TRBV20-1 to TRBJ2-1, with D perhaps matching TRBD1 or TRBD2 (5 bases each). CDR3 size: 14 residues. The V end lost 3 bases, the J end lost 6 bases, and 15 bases lay between the germline ends. CDR1 is DFQATT and CDR2 is SNEGSKA in the germline V gene (reference sequence). Here the CDR3 DNA reads TGCAGTGCTAGGGTCCCGGGACGCGTCAATGAGCAGTTCTTC. This sequence encodes CSARVPGRVNEQFF.

This clonotype was seen ten or more times. This sequence joins TRBV9 and TRBJ1-2; no definite D call. Germline values: CDR1 SGDLS, CDR2 YYNGEE. This CDR3 spans 15 amino acids. Trimming pared 0 bases from V and 8 bases from J, leaving 17 bases between. DNA of the CDR3: TGTGCCAGCAGCGTAGGCTCCGGGTTGGCCGGCGGCTACACCTTC. Its translation is CASSVGSGLAGGYTF.

This clonotype was recorded once. Compared with germline, one end of the junction differs, possibly owing to a read error. This chain uses TRBV9 with TRBJ2-7, with D perhaps TRBD1 (6 bases). The germline V gene has CDR1 SGDLS and CDR2 YYNGEE. This CDR3 is built from 8 residues. The CDR3 sequence: CQGSEQYF. CDR3 nucleotides: TGCCAGGGGTCCGAGCAGTACTTC.

This chain joins TRBV12-3 or TRBV12-4 and TRBJ1-2, with unresolved D. The CDR3 has 13 amino acids. V shed 3 bases and J shed 2 bases, with 7 bases lying between them. The CDR3 protein is CASSFQRNYGYTF. The CDR3 coding sequence is TGTGCCAGCAGTTTTCAGAGAAACTATGGCTACACCTTC.

The genes are TRBV7-8 and TRBJ1-3; the match to TRBD1 covers 9 bases. The length of the CDR3 is 15 residues. J was trimmed by 2 bases and V by 7 bases; bases with no gene match: 6. Germline values: CDR1 SGHVS, CDR2 FQNEAQ. The CDR3 sequence is CASTTRTGAGNTIYF. CDR3 nucleotide sequence: TGTGCCAGCACCACCCGGACAGGGGCTGGAAACACCATATATTTT.

The V gene is TRBV29-1, the J gene TRBJ1-2; D possibly corresponds to TRBD1 (5 bases). The CDR3 covers 11 residues. Trimming stripped 2 bases from V and 6 bases from J, with 7 bases between. From germline, CDR1 is SQVTM and CDR2 ANQGSEA. The CDR3 is CSVEQGNGYTF. CDR3 bases: TGCAGCGTTGAACAGGGAAATGGCTACACCTTC. The variable domain in full, with the rest retrieved from reference TRBV29-1 and TRBJ1-2, is SAVISQKPSRDICQRGTSLTIQCQVDSQVTMMFWYRQQPGQSLTLIATANQGSEATYESGFVIDKFPISRPNLTFSTLTVSNMSPEDSSIYLCSVEQGNGYTFGSGTRLTVV.

In its sample, this clonotype was seen many times. This chain joins TRBV19 and TRBJ1-2; 8 bases align to TRBD1. The J segment lost 5 bases and the V segment lost 5 bases, leaving 19 bases of the junction unmatched. The CDR3 contains 18 residues. Germline CDR1 and CDR2: LNHDA and SQIVND (reference sequence). The CDR3, as DNA: TGTGCCAGTAGTCTCTCACCCGGGACAGGAATTCGGGTGTATGGCTACACCTTC. It is translated as CASSLSPGTGIRVYGYTF.

Comments on this clonotype: The CDR3 ends on some other residue instead of the conserved phenylalanine or tryptophan, so this is likely a read error. The chain is built from TRBV29-1 and TRBJ2-1; no clear D gene. Germline V gives CDR1 SQVTM, CDR2 ANQGSEA. The CDR3 runs 12 residues. V shed 2 bases and J shed 10 bases, with 12 bases lying between them. CDR3 nucleotide sequence: TGCAGCGTTGAATCGGGTTTTCGGGAGCAGTTCCTC. Translation: CSVESGFREQFL.

This clonotype was observed a few times. Being one base from a much bigger clone, this may be a read error. This chain joins TRBV6-1 and TRBJ2-1; D remains unclear. The CDR3 is 13 amino acids. Germline CDR1 MNHNS, CDR2 SASEGT. The CDR3 reads CASSDLAYNGQFF. CDR3 bases: TGTGCCAGCAGTGATCTTGCCTACAATGGGCAGTTCTTC.

The sample holds a few counts of this clonotype. The rearrangement joins TRBV6-2 or TRBV6-3 to TRBJ2-7, with a tentative D call TRBD2 (6 bases). This CDR3 region has 17 residues. Trimming left V 0 bases short and J 3 bases short, with 18 bases between. CDR1 is MNHEY, CDR2 SVGEGT, per germline. The CDR3, as DNA: TGTGCCAGCAGTTACTCGAATCGGCTAGCGAACATCTACGAGCAGTACGTC. It yields the protein CASSYSNRLANIYEQYV.

The J gene is TRBJ1-6, the V gene TRBV15; D not resolved. This CDR3 is 12 amino acids long. Trimming removed 2 bases at V and 7 bases at J, with 3 bases between. Germline-derived CDR1 and CDR2 are LNHNV and YYDKDF (reference sequence). CDR3: CATSRCNSPLHF. CDR3 nucleotide sequence: TGTGCCACCAGCAGATGCAATTCACCCCTCCACTTT.

This sequence joins TRBV20-1 and TRBJ1-1; the D gene is possibly TRBD1 (5 bases). Germline CDR1 DFQATT, CDR2 SNEGSKA (reference sequence). V dropped 0 bases and J dropped 4 bases, with 12 bases sitting between them. This CDR3 is built from 14 residues. The CDR3 sequence is CSARDRQGGTEAFF. As DNA, the CDR3 is TGCAGTGCTAGAGATCGGCAGGGTGGCACTGAAGCTTTCTTT.

The chain carries TRBV7-9 and TRBJ1-4, with D possibly matching TRBD1 (5 bases). CDR3 length: 15 residues. Trimming left V 1 base short and J 8 bases short, with 14 bases between. Germline CDR1 SEHNR, CDR2 FQNEAQ (reference sequence). In nucleotides, the CDR3 is TGTGCCAGCAGCTTAGGGGGGACGACGGGGGAAAAACTGTTTTTT. Protein: CASSLGGTTGEKLFF.

Many counts were recorded for this clonotype. This sequence joins TRBV12-3 or TRBV12-4 and TRBJ1-2; D is uncertain. V shed 1 base and J shed 4 bases, with 7 bases lying between them. CDR3 size: 13 residues. The CDR3 nucleotides read TGTGCCAGCAGTTTAGAGTCAGGCTATGGCTACACCTTC. It translates to CASSLESGYGYTF.

This sequence joins TRBV11-2 and TRBJ2-1; possibly TRBD1 or TRBD2 for D (5 bases each). CDR1 and CDR2 from the germline V gene are SGHAT and FQNNGV. The CDR3 length is 17 residues. V lost 2 bases to trimming and J lost 0 bases, with 14 bases between them. Here the CDR3 DNA reads TGTGCCAGCAGCTTATTGGGACGCATGAGCTCCTACAATGAGCAGTTCTTC. This encodes CASSLLGRMSSYNEQFF.

This clonotype appeared many times. The chain carries TRBV5-6 and TRBJ2-7, with D tentatively TRBD1 (6 bases). The CDR3 sequence is 15 residues long. From germline, CDR1 is SGHDT and CDR2 YYEEEE. Trimming took off 2 bases at V and 4 bases at J, with 16 bases between the two ends. The CDR3 loop is CASSFGTRRLYEQYF. CDR3 sequence (DNA): TGTGCCAGCAGCTTCGGGACACGTCGGTTATACGAGCAGTACTTC.

The V call is TRBV6-4, the J call TRBJ1-2; a possible D gene is TRBD1 (5 bases). This CDR3 comprises 14 residues. V lost 7 bases and J lost 7, with 19 bases in between. Germline V gene sequence: CDR1 MRHNA, CDR2 SNTAGT. CDR3: CASNNGGERGGYTF. For the CDR3, the DNA is TGTGCCAGCAATAACGGAGGGGAAAGGGGTGGCTACACCTTC.

This clonotype occurred a few times. The J gene is TRBJ2-5, the V gene TRBV25-1; 7 nucleotides align to TRBD2. The CDR3 has 14 amino acids. The V and J ends lost 6 bases and 5 bases, in that order; junction bases with no gene match: 9. Germline V gene data show CDR1 as MGHDK and CDR2 as SYGVNS. The CDR3 reads CASSDRGEIETQYF. The CDR3, as DNA: TGTGCCAGCAGCGATCGGGGGGAAATTGAGACCCAGTACTTC.

The gene calls are TRBV2 and TRBJ2-7; no definite D call. The CDR3 runs 13 residues. Trimming removed 9 bases from V and 2 bases from J, with 14 bases in between. Germline V lookup: CDR1 SNHLY, CDR2 FYNNEI. The CDR3 DNA follows: TGTGCCAGTCCGGACCTTGGGGCCTACGAGCAGTACTTC. Translated: CASPDLGAYEQYF. The full variable domain, its missing parts supplied by reference TRBV2 and TRBJ2-7, is EPEVTQTPSHQVTQMGQEVILRCVPISNHLYFYWYRQILGQKVEFLVSFYNNEISEKSEIFDDQFSVERPDGSNFTLKIRSTKLEDSAMYFCASPDLGAYEQYFGPGTRLTVT.

This chain joins TRBV20-1 and TRBJ1-1, with D possibly TRBD1 on 6 matching bases. The CDR3 totals 13 residues. Germline V CDR1 and CDR2: DFQATT, SNEGSKA (reference sequence). The CDR3: CRVTQGRGTEAFF. The CDR3 region has the DNA TGCAGGGTGACACAGGGACGTGGCACTGAAGCTTTCTTT.